A selection of T cell receptor beta chains follows, all from one sample in a study of T cells in Graves' hyperthyroidism and ophthalmopathy. MiXCR, applied by TCRdb to the multiplex PCR reads, yields one record per CDR3 protein. The sample consists of more than 300,000 distinct CDR3 sequences, roughly 14% of them appearing once. Sequencing was performed on blood. These receptors all come from a woman in her 30s with Graves' ophthalmopathy. Both conserved end residues are part of each CDR3. A D gene is named only where the DNA matches it firmly. Some rows have no size entry. The others give once, few or many, or a class for an expanded clone.

>TRBV7-8|many|TRBJ2-7|NA
TGTGCCAGCAGCTTCCACGAACCTCCAAACTACGAGCAGTACTTC
CASSFHEPPNYEQYF
>TRBV20-1|many|TRBJ2-3|TRBD2
TGCAGTGCTAGAGGTTCTTCGGGGGGGCCCACAGATACGCAGTATTTT
CSARGSSGGPTDTQYF
>TRBV11-1|many|TRBJ1-1|NA
TGTGCCAGCAGCAGATTTGGTGGGAACACTGAAGCTTTCTTT
CASSRFGGNTEAFF
>TRBV28|NA|TRBJ2-1|TRBD1
TGTGCCAGCAACCCGGGACAGGGATACAATGAGCAGTCCTTC
CASNPGQGYNEQSF
>TRBV20-1|many|TRBJ2-3|TRBD2
TGCAGTGTTCCAATAGCGGGGGGCCTCCCCAACACAGATACGCAGTATTTT
CSVPIAGGLPNTDTQYF
>TRBV20-1|many|TRBJ2-5|TRBD2
TGCAGTGCTAGAGATGGGACTAGCGGGGGCCTAGAGACCCAGTACTTC
CSARDGTSGGLETQYF
>TRBV7-8|many|TRBJ2-1|NA
TGTGCCAGCAGCTTCGAGGGGGGTGAGCAGTTCTTC
CASSFEGGEQFF
>TRBV5-5|many|TRBJ1-5|TRBD1
TGTGCCAGCAGCTTGGAAACAGGGGCCAATCAGCCCCAGCATTTT
CASSLETGANQPQHF
>TRBV6-1|many|TRBJ1-5|TRBD1
TGTGCCAGCAGTTTGAGACAGGGTCGCAATCAGCCCCAGCATTTT
CASSLRQGRNQPQHF
>TRBV20-1|few|TRBJ1-5|NA
TGCAGTGCTGCCACCCGACAGCGCCATAGCAATCAGCCCCAGCATTTT
CSAATRQRHSNQPQHF
>TRBV7-3|few|TRBJ1-2|NA
TGTGCCAGCAGCTTAACGTCAGGAGGACTTTCTCATGGCTACACCTTC
CASSLTSGGLSHGYTF
>TRBV5-1|NA|TRBJ2-5|NA
TGCGCCAGCAGCCAGGAAGTCCAGGGGCTTCAAGAGACCCAGTACTTC
CASSQEVQGLQETQYF
>TRBV5-1|few|TRBJ2-6|NA
TGCGCCAGCAGCTTGGGGGATGCCTCTGGGGCCAACGTCCTGACTTTC
CASSLGDASGANVLTF
>TRBV9|many|TRBJ2-7|TRBD2
TGTGCCAGCAGTGTCGGCGGGGGGACCTCCTACGAGCAGTACTTC
CASSVGGGTSYEQYF
>TRBV11-1|many|TRBJ2-7|NA
TGTGCCAGCAGCTTAGTCTTCGGGGGTCGCGAGCAGTACTTC
CASSLVFGGREQYF
>TRBV19|few|TRBJ2-1|NA
TGTGCCAGTAGTATCTGGTTAGGGGGGGTCAACTACAATGAGCAGTTCTTC
CASSIWLGGVNYNEQFF
>TRBV6-1|many|TRBJ1-1|NA
TGTGCCAGCAGCATGGACACTGAAGCTTTCTTT
CASSMDTEAFF
>TRBV2|many|TRBJ2-1|NA
TGTGCCAGCTGGGACTTCGGCGGAGAGCAGTTCTTC
CASWDFGGEQFF
>TRBV4-1|NA|TRBJ1-1|TRBD1
TGCGCCAGCAGTAAAAGAGAGGGACAGCCTCTCAACACTGAAGCTTTCTTT
CASSKREGQPLNTEAFF
>TRBV3-1|many|TRBJ2-7|NA
TGTGCCAGCAGCCAAGGCCAGAGGGGTTCCTACGAGCAGTACTTC
CASSQGQRGSYEQYF
>TRBV30|many|TRBJ2-1|NA
TGTGCCACCTCGAGTAGGGGGAGGGGTGAGCAGTTCTTC
CATSSRGRGEQFF
>TRBV6-1|NA|TRBJ1-3|NA
TGTGCCAGCAGTGAAGGTGTTGGTTTTGGAAACACCATATATTTT
CASSEGVGFGNTIYF
>TRBV3-1|many|TRBJ1-5|NA
TGTGCCAGCAGCCAAGAGGCGAGCCGGAGGAATAGCAATCAGCCCCAGCATTTT
CASSQEASRRNSNQPQHF
>TRBV12-3/TRBV12-4|many|TRBJ2-2|TRBD1
TGTGCCAGCAGTTTATGGGGATTGGGCAGGGGGTTCGGGGAGCTGTTTTTT
CASSLWGLGRGFGELFF
>TRBV12-3/TRBV12-4|many|TRBJ2-7|TRBD1
TGTGCCAGCAGTTGGTCTGGGACAGGAACCTACGAGCAGTACTTC
CASSWSGTGTYEQYF
>TRBV27|NA|TRBJ1-5|NA
TGTGCCAGCGTAAATAGGGGGATCGATCAGCCCCAGCATTTT
CASVNRGIDQPQHF
>TRBV24-1|NA|TRBJ2-3|TRBD2
TGTGCCACCAGTGTACTAGCGGGGGGGCTCTCTACGCAGTATTTT
CATSVLAGGLSTQYF
>TRBV2|many|TRBJ2-7|NA
TGTGCCAGCAGTGGTGACCTCGAGCAGTACTTC
CASSGDLEQYF
>TRBV5-1|many|TRBJ1-2|NA
TGCGCCAGCAGCTACGACAGAAACTATGGCTACACCTTC
CASSYDRNYGYTF
>TRBV30|many|TRBJ1-1|NA
TGTGCCTGGAGTTGGTATGTACGGGGGACGAACACTGAAGCTTTCTTT
CAWSWYVRGTNTEAFF
>TRBV5-1|NA|TRBJ2-1|TRBD2
TGCGCCAGCAGCCCAGGACTAGCGGGAGTTCATGAGCAGTTCTTC
CASSPGLAGVHEQFF
>TRBV27|few|TRBJ2-1|NA
TGTGCCAGCGTAGGGGGTTCAGGTTACAATGAGCAGTTCTTC
CASVGGSGYNEQFF
>TRBV2|many|TRBJ1-1|TRBD1
TGTGCCAGCCAAGGACAGGGGATGAACACTGAAGCTTTCTTT
CASQGQGMNTEAFF
>TRBV7-6|many|TRBJ2-7|NA
TGTGCCAGCAGCTTAAACTATTTGGCAGAGCAGTACTTC
CASSLNYLAEQYF
>TRBV20-1|many|TRBJ2-3|TRBD2
TGCAGTGCTTCTATTAGCGGGGCTCGCACAGATACGCAGTATTTT
CSASISGARTDTQYF
>TRBV27|many|TRBJ1-2|NA
TGTGCCAGCAGTCCTCCCGGGACCTACTATGGCTACACCTTC
CASSPPGTYYGYTF
>TRBV6-1|NA|TRBJ1-4|NA
TGTGCCAGCAGGCCCGGGCCTAATGAAAAACTGTTTTTT
CASRPGPNEKLFF
>TRBV28|many|TRBJ1-2|NA
TGTGCCAGCAGTTCCCCCGTCTTAAGGCACGAGGATGGCTACACCTTC
CASSSPVLRHEDGYTF
>TRBV15|many|TRBJ1-3|TRBD1
TGTGCCACCAGCAGAGAGGGGACAGGGGTACGCTCTGGAAACACCATATATTTT
CATSREGTGVRSGNTIYF
>TRBV12-3/TRBV12-4|NA|TRBJ1-2|NA
TGTGCCAGCAGCCTTTTCTCGGGCGGGGGCTATGGCTACACCTTC
CASSLFSGGGYGYTF
>TRBV5-1|many|TRBJ1-1|TRBD1
TGCGCCAGCAGCTTGGCGACAGGGACATCCCATGGAGCTTTCTTT
CASSLATGTSHGAFF
>TRBV9|many|TRBJ2-2|NA
TGTGCCAGCAGCGTAGGCAGGCTGAACACCGGGGAGCTGTTTTTT
CASSVGRLNTGELFF
>TRBV11-2|many|TRBJ1-1|NA
TGTGCCAGCAGCTTGATGGACGCGGGGAACACTGAAGCTTTCTTT
CASSLMDAGNTEAFF
>TRBV20-1|NA|TRBJ1-4|TRBD1
TGCAGTGCTACACACACGACAGGGGCTGGGGAAAAACTGTTTTTT
CSATHTTGAGEKLFF
>TRBV7-9|many|TRBJ2-3|NA
TGTGCCAGCAGCCGAGACTCAAATACGCAGTATTTT
CASSRDSNTQYF
>TRBV12-3/TRBV12-4|few|TRBJ1-2|NA
TGTGCCAGCAGTTTCATAGGGGCTCGGGGCTACACCTTC
CASSFIGARGYTF
>TRBV6-1|many|TRBJ1-1|NA
TGTGCCAGCATTTTCAGGGTTACTGAAGCTTTCTTT
CASIFRVTEAFF
>TRBV7-8|many|TRBJ1-1|NA
TGTGCCAGCAGCACGAAACGACAGGTACTGACTGAAGCTTTCTTT
CASSTKRQVLTEAFF
>TRBV7-2|many|TRBJ1-1|NA
TGTGCCAGCACGATCGTAGGGGAGGCTTTCTTT
CASTIVGEAFF
>TRBV6-1|many|TRBJ1-1|NA
TGTGCCAGCAGTGAATTTGCGTTTCGAAAGTCGGGGAAGTACACTGAAGCTTTCTTT
CASSEFAFRKSGKYTEAFF
>TRBV27|NA|TRBJ2-3|NA
TGTGCCAGCAATCTCGTCGGAGATACGCAGTATTTT
CASNLVGDTQYF
>TRBV5-6|NA|TRBJ2-5|TRBD1
TGTGCCAGCAGCCTACTCGACAGGGTCGAGACCCAGTACTTC
CASSLLDRVETQYF
>TRBV13|many|TRBJ2-1|TRBD2
TGTGCCAGCAGCTTAAGAAAAGTCCTAGCGGGGTTGGTTGAGCAGTTCTTC
CASSLRKVLAGLVEQFF
>TRBV7-2|many|TRBJ2-1|NA
TGTGCCAGCAGCTTCCTCACCGCATACAATGAGCAGTTCTTC
CASSFLTAYNEQFF
>TRBV10-3|NA|TRBJ2-7|NA
TGTGCCATCAGTGCTGCGCCAGGGGCTTCGTACGAGCAGTACTTC
CAISAAPGASYEQYF
>TRBV11-2|many|TRBJ1-4|NA
TGTGCCAGCAGCATATCCGGCACCAAGGTCACTAATGAAAAACTGTTTTTT
CASSISGTKVTNEKLFF
>TRBV3-1|many|TRBJ1-5|NA
TGTGCCAGCAGCCAAGATGGGCCAGGGGACAATCAGCCCCAGCATTTT
CASSQDGPGDNQPQHF
>TRBV3-1|many|TRBJ1-4|NA
TGTGCCAGCAGCCAAACGACAGGTTGGGATGAAAAACTGTTTTTT
CASSQTTGWDEKLFF
>TRBV3-1|many|TRBJ1-1|NA
TGTGCCAGCAGCCAAGATGTGGCAGGGAGTAGTGAAGCTTTCTTT
CASSQDVAGSSEAFF
>TRBV20-1|many|TRBJ2-1|NA
TGCAGTGCCCCTCGGACTATCAATGAGCAGTTCTTC
CSAPRTINEQFF